This TCR beta chain was recorded in a study of early T cells in non-severe SARS-CoV-2 infection. About the research overall: RNA in bulk from unsorted whole blood was sequenced, and chains were unpaired.

Study-wide results and limits: A preference for anti-spike CD8 responses marked VDJdb matching, which missed private and CD4 specificities.

Separate cDNA molecules each had unique molecular identifiers attached to them. TCRdb itself ran the 5' RACE reads through MiXCR, one entry per CDR3 protein. The sample lists about 110,000 distinct CDR3 sequences, about 12% occurring once. Ten or more counts support this clonotype. The target antigen is unknown. CDR1 and CDR2 (germline): MNHNS, SASEGT. V was trimmed by 4 bases and J by 2 bases, leaving 12 bases between them. The CDR3 extends over 15 amino acids. Sequenced material: whole blood, taken at baseline. The clonotype was recovered from an adult who was a healthcare worker with PCR-confirmed SARS-CoV-2 infection or an uninfected control (not recorded which). V gene TRBV6-1 combines with J gene TRBJ1-5; no firm D call. DNA for the CDR3: TGTGCCAGCAGTGTTGCGGGTCGGGGCAATCAGCCCCAGCATTTT. This gives the protein CASSVAGRGNQPQHF.